The sequence of this TCR beta chain was determined in a study of control samples from healthy donors and cancer patients. The assay was immunoSEQ multiplex PCR, and TCRdb's table has in-frame clones only and misses some. This sample has over 150,000 clones, with 75% to 95% found just once. J was trimmed by 6 bases and V by 3 bases; bases with no gene match: 8. The germline V gene has CDR1 SGHDT and CDR2 YYEEEE. The CDR3 has 16 amino acids. The chain employs TRBV5-6 and TRBJ2-1; 11 bases map to TRBD2. This sequence was found in a woman between 40 and 55 years old in good health. The sample taken for sequencing was blood. CDR3 sequence (DNA): TGTGCCAGCAGCTCCAGACTAGCGGGGCCTAGCAATGAGCAGTTCTTC. Protein product: CASSSRLAGPSNEQFF. The full variable domain, with the rest looked up from reference TRBV5-6 and TRBJ2-1, is DAGVTQSPTHLIKTRGQQVTLRCSPKSGHDTVSWYQQALGQGPQFIFQYYEEEERQRGNFPDRFSGHQFPNYSSELNVNALLLGDSALYLCASSSRLAGPSNEQFFGPGTRLTVL.